The T cell receptor (beta chain) described here comes from a study of HIV-infected patients and healthy controls. Study results and limitations: With just sixteen HIV-infected individuals processed, the findings' generality was considered strongly limited. Comparisons were complicated because patients and controls had unequal numbers of distinct sequences.

V lost 7 bases to trimming and J lost 4 bases, with 18 bases between them. The CDR3 spans 15 residues. Germline V gene lookup returns CDR1 SGHVS and CDR2 FQNEAQ. Reverse transcription used about 510 ng RNA and constant-region primers for alpha and beta. Alpha and beta chain libraries were made separately by chain-specific third strand synthesis with multiplexing indices. A single record per CDR3 protein comes from TCRdb applying MiXCR to the 5' RACE reads. The top ten hold around 20% of the sample, which has 9,500 to 15,000 distinct CDR3 sequences, roughly 9.5% seen once. This clonotype was observed at least ten times. What it binds is not known. The repertoire came from unfractionated whole blood and reflected all unsorted peripheral T cells.

The sample consisted of blood, taken before antiretroviral therapy. This sequence joins TRBV7-8 and TRBJ2-3, with D perhaps TRBD1 (5 bases). This sequence was found in an adult with HIV infection. The donor label of this sample is uncertain. Here the CDR3 DNA reads TGTGCCAGCACAGCCAGGGCGGTGATTGCAGATACGCAGTATTTT. As protein: CASTARAVIADTQYF.